This T cell receptor (beta chain) was recorded in a study of OX40 agonist ivuxolimab in advanced cancers. The assay was immunoSEQ multiplex PCR, and TCRdb's table has in-frame clones only and misses some. The sample includes around 50,000 clones, 70% to 90% seen only once; the top ten take around half. V lost 5 bases, J lost 4 bases, and 5 bases lay in between. There are 12 residues in the CDR3. Germline loops: CDR1 MGHDK, CDR2 SYGVNS. The receptor's source is an adult with an advanced solid tumor such as melanoma, head and neck, liver or kidney cancer. The chain is built from TRBV25-1 and TRBJ1-4; D is unresolved. The sample in question was CD4+ or CD8+ T cells sorted from blood, obtained in a trial of the OX40 agonist ivuxolimab. The CDR3 here is CASSRGNEKLFF. The CDR3 DNA reads TGTGCCAGCAGTAGAGGTAATGAAAAACTGTTTTTT.